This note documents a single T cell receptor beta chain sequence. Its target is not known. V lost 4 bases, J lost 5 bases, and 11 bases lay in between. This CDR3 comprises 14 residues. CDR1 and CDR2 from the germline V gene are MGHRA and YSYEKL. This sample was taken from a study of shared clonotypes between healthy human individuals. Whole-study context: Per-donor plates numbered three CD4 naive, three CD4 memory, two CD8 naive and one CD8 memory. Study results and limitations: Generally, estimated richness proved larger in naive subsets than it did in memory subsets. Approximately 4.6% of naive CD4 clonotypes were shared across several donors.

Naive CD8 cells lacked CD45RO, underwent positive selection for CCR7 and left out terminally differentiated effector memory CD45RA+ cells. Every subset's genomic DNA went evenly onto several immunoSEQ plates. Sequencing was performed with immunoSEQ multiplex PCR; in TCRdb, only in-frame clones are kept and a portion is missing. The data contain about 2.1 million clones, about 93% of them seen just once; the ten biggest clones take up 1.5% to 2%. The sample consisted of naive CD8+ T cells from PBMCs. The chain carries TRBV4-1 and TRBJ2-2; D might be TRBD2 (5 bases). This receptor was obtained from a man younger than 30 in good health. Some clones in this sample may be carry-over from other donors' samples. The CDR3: CASSPRRGTGELFF. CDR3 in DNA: TGCGCCAGCAGCCCACGACGAGGGACCGGGGAGCTGTTTTTT.